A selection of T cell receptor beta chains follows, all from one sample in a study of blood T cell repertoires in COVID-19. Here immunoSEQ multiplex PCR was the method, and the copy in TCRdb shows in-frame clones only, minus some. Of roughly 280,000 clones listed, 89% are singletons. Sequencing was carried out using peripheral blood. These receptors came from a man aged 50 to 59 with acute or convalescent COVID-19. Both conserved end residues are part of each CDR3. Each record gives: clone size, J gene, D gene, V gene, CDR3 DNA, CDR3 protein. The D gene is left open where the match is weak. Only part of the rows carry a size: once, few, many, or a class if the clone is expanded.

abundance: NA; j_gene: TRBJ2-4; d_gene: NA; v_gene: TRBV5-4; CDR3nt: TGTGCCAGCAGCTCCCAGAATTTAGCCAAAAACATTCAGTACTTC; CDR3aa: CASSSQNLAKNIQYF
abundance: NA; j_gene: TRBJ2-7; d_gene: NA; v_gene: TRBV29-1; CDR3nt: TGCAGCGTTGTAGTCTACGAGCAGTACTTC; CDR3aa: CSVVVYEQYF
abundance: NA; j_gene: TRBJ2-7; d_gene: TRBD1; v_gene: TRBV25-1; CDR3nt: TGTGCCACCGGGTCCAGGGGGCCGCCCTACGAGCAGTACTTC; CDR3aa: CATGSRGPPYEQYF
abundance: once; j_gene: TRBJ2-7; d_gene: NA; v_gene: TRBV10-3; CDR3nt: TGTGCCATCAGTGAGGGGGGCCTCCGCATCGAGCAGTACTTC; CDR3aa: CAISEGGLRIEQYF
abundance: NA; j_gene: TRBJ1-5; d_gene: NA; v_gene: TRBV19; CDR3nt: TGTGCCAGTAGCCGGACAGTTTATCAGCCCCAGCATTTT; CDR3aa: CASSRTVYQPQHF
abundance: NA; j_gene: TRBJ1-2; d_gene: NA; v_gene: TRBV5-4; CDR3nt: TGTGCCAGCAGCTTGGAACTGTCGGGCTACACCTTC; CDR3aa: CASSLELSGYTF
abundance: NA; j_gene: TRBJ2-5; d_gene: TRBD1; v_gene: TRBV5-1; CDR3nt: TGCGCCAGCAGCCTGGGACAGTACCAAGAGACCCAGTACTTC; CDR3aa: CASSLGQYQETQYF
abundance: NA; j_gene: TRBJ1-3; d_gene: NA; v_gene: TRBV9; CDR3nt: TGTGCCAGCAGCGTAGGGCCCCCAGGGAACTCTGGAAACACCATATATTTT; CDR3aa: CASSVGPPGNSGNTIYF
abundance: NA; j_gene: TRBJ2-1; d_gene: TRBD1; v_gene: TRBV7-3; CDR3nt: TGTGCCAGCAGCTCACAGGGGGCTAGGCCCTACAATGAGCAGTTCTTC; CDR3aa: CASSSQGARPYNEQFF
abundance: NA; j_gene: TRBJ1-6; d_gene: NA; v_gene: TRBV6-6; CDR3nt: TGTGCCAGCAGTTACTCGGAGGGAAATTCACCCCTCCACTTT; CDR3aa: CASSYSEGNSPLHF
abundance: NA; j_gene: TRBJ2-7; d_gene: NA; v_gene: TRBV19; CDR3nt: TGTGCCAGTACCTCAGAGGCTTACGAGCAGTACTTC; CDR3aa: CASTSEAYEQYF
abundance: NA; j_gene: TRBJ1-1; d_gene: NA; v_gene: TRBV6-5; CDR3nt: TGTGCCAGCAGTTACAGGGGTGGCACTGAAGCTTTCTTT; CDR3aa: CASSYRGGTEAFF
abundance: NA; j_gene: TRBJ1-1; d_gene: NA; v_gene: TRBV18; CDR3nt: TGTGCCAGCTCGCCGGGTGGAGGGGTCTCTGAAGCTTTCTTT; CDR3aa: CASSPGGGVSEAFF
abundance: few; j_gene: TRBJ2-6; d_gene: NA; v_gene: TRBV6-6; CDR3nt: TGTGCCAGCAGTCCCAGGGTGGGGATCTCTGGGGCCAACGTCCTGACTTTC; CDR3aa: CASSPRVGISGANVLTF
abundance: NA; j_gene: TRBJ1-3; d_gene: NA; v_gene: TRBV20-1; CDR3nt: TGCAGTGCTAGTTCCAGGGGCTCTGGAAACACCATATATTTT; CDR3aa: CSASSRGSGNTIYF
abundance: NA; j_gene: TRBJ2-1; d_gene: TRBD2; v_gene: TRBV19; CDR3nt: TGTGCCAGTAGACGACTAGCGGGGATCACGGGGGAGGAGCAGTTCTTC; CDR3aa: CASRRLAGITGEEQFF
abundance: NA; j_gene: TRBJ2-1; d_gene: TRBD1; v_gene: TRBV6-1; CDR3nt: TGTGCCAGCAGTGATCGGGACAGGGTAATCAATGAGCAGTTCTTC; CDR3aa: CASSDRDRVINEQFF